The clone carrying this T cell receptor beta chain has more than one count but fewer than ten. The entry originates in a study of T-cell reconstitution after alpha-beta-depleted transplantation in children. Preparation of the TCRbeta library used unique molecular identifiers. Using its own MiXCR run on the PCR reads, TCRdb lists one record per CDR3 protein. The data hold roughly 340,000 distinct CDR3 sequences, with around 16% observed a single time. The trim removed 6 bases at V and 6 bases at J, leaving 18 bases unmatched. CDR1 is MGHRA and CDR2 is YSYEKL in the germline V gene. The CDR3 has 18 amino acids.

The TCR sequence derives from a male patient aged 2-15 years who had a stem cell transplant for acute lymphoblastic leukemia, so the T cells may come from the graft donor. The J gene is TRBJ2-1, the V gene TRBV4-1, with 9 bases fitting TRBD2. Sequencing was performed on PBMCs, mostly from graft donor cells, taken 360 days after TCRalphabeta/CD19-depleted stem cell transplant. The CDR3 protein is CASRDSGSSSNSANEQFF. In DNA, the CDR3 is TGCGCCAGCAGGGATAGCGGGAGCTCCAGCAATTCCGCCAATGAGCAGTTCTTC.